This T cell receptor beta chain comes out of a study of T cell responses to AZD1222 COVID-19 vaccine. Points from the study as a whole: There were mostly white British donors and more females than males, and clonal diversity was possibly underestimated. Repertoires in all cases were sampled only once the peak T cell response had passed.

Regarding this clone: Its antigen is undetermined.

Germline-derived CDR1 and CDR2 are ENHRY and SYGVKD. Germline trimming cut 9 bases from V and 8 bases from J; bases unmatched to any gene: 18. This CDR3 region has 16 residues. TCRdb's copy holds only in-frame clones and misses some; the assay was immunoSEQ multiplex PCR. The sample has about 140,000 clones; 80% to 95% are singletons. Sequencing used peripheral blood, obtained 28 days after the second AZD1222 dose. The TCR was taken from an adult who received the AZD1222 COVID-19 vaccine. The chain couples TRBV10-3 to TRBJ1-4; 7 bases align to TRBD1. The CDR3 region has the DNA TGTGCCATACGACAGGGAATTGGAATTACGGGGGAAAAACTGTTTTTT. It specifies CAIRQGIGITGEKLFF.